What follows are 2 T cell receptor beta chains derived from one specimen sequenced in a study of T cell changes during pregnancy in multiple sclerosis. Libraries were prepared by immunoSEQ multiplex PCR; TCRdb keeps only in-frame clonotypes and omits some of them. The repertoire holds tens of thousands of clones, approximately 91% seen once, with about 11% in the top ten. This material consisted of CD8+ T cells from peripheral blood mononuclear cells, taken in the third trimester of pregnancy. All receptors derive from a female donor with multiple sclerosis, enrolled in a pregnancy study.

Comments on this clone: An end of the junction differs from the germline gene, which may be a read error. V is TRBV30 and J is TRBJ2-6; TRBD1 agrees at 10 bases. Germline CDR1 reads GTSNPN; CDR2 reads SVGIG (reference sequence). The CDR3 is made up of 16 amino acids. CDR3 nucleotides: TGTGCCTGGACCCCGCCCCCGAAAACGGACAGGGGGTTAAAGGCTTTC. This encodes CAWTPPPKTDRGLKAF. The full variable domain, with the rest looked up from reference TRBV30 and TRBJ2-6, is SQTIHQWPATLVQPVGSPLSLECTVEGTSNPNLYWYRQAAGRGLQLLFYSVGIGQISSEVPQNLSASRPQDRQFILSSKKLLLSDSGFYLCAWTPPPKTDRGLKAFGAGSRLTVL.

The gene calls are TRBV10-1 and TRBJ2-2; a weak D match, TRBD1 (6 bases). Germline lookup yields CDR1 WNHNN and CDR2 SYGVQD (reference sequence). The CDR3 runs 16 residues. Trimming took off 4 bases at V and 6 bases at J, with 18 bases between the two ends. The CDR3 region is CASSAPYRDYPGELFF. The CDR3 bases are TGCGCCAGCAGTGCACCCTACAGGGATTACCCCGGGGAGCTGTTTTTT.